This record looks at one TCR beta chain sequence and its context. The sample comes from a study of shared clonotypes between healthy human individuals. Repertoires were generated with immunoSEQ multiplex PCR, while TCRdb's copy carries only in-frame clones and drops some. The data show approximately 480,000 clones, about 75% seen once. The CDR3 is 13 residues long. Per the germline V gene, CDR1 is KGHSH and CDR2 is LQKENI. The V end lost 4 bases, the J end lost 3 bases, and 9 bases lay between the germline ends. This clonotype originated in a woman aged 40 to 49 in good health. Some clones in this sample may be carry-over from other donors' samples. The sequenced sample was PBMCs. V and J are TRBV18 and TRBJ1-1, with a weak D call TRBD1 (6 bases). The CDR3 reads CASSQGVDTEAFF. CDR3 nucleotide sequence: TGTGCCAGCTCACAGGGGGTAGACACTGAAGCTTTCTTT.